The entry that follows covers one T cell receptor (beta chain) sequence. The data stem from a study of OX40 agonist ivuxolimab in advanced cancers. Study background: Patients in dose escalation had liver, melanoma, kidney or head and neck cancers.

The CDR3 runs to 17 residues. Germline CDR1 and CDR2: SEHNR and FQNEAQ (reference sequence). Trimming shortened V by 1 base and J by 3 bases, and 17 bases separated the two germline ends. TCRdb keeps only in-frame clones here, not all; method: immunoSEQ multiplex PCR. The table lists about 74,000 clones, around 90% of them singletons. Here the sequenced sample was CD4+ or CD8+ T cells sorted from blood, taken in a trial of the OX40 agonist ivuxolimab. This receptor was taken from an adult with an advanced solid tumor such as melanoma, head and neck, liver or kidney cancer. The chain links TRBV7-9 to TRBJ2-3; a weak D match, TRBD1 (5 bases). CDR3 loop: CASSLVGWGYLTDTQYF. The CDR3 DNA reads TGTGCCAGCAGCTTAGTAGGGTGGGGCTATCTGACAGATACGCAGTATTTT. Combining the CDR3 with reference TRBV7-9 and TRBJ2-3 gives the whole variable domain DTGVSQNPRHKITKRGQNVTFRCDPISEHNRLYWYRQTLGQGPEFLTYFQNEAQLEKSRLLSDRFSAERPKGSFSTLEIQRTEQGDSAMYLCASSLVGWGYLTDTQYFGPGTRLTVL.